The 5 T cell receptor beta chains below come from one sample, sequenced in a study of T cell repertoires in cytomegalovirus infection. Antigens of these TCRs are unknown. In TCRdb, the reads were re-called with MiXCR into one record per CDR3 protein. Of 27,000 or so distinct CDR3 sequences in the sample, roughly a fifth were seen once. The specimen was CD8+ T cells from cultured PBMCs, collected from culture after CMV antigen stimulation. The receptors derive from a human donor in good health (CMV status not recorded). Some clones in this sample may be carry-over from other donors' samples.

This clonotype occurred a few times. The J gene is TRBJ1-2, the V gene TRBV7-2, with 11 bases matching TRBD1. The CDR3 runs 15 residues. Germline assignment: CDR1 SGHTA and CDR2 FQGNSA. After removal of 8 bases from V and 5 bases from J, the junction contained 10 bases not matched to a gene. The CDR3 sequence: CASGRGQGATYGYTF. The CDR3 DNA reads as TGTGCCAGCGGCCGAGGACAGGGGGCAACTTATGGCTACACCTTC.

The CDR3 nucleotides are TGCAGCGTTGAAGCGTCAGCCGGGCACACTGAAGCTTTCTTT. It translates to CSVEASAGHTEAFF. V is TRBV29-1 and J is TRBJ1-1, with D unclear. Germline V lookup: CDR1 SQVTM, CDR2 ANQGSEA. V lost 1 base to trimming and J lost 3 bases, with 12 bases between them. This CDR3 has 14 amino acids.

The chain combines TRBV20-1 with TRBJ2-1; 12 bases align to TRBD2. This CDR3 has 14 residues. Germline CDR1 reads DFQATT; CDR2 reads SNEGSKA (reference sequence). With V trimmed by 7 bases and J by 9 bases, 10 bases remained unmatched. CDR3: CSDEASGRAGEQFF. The CDR3 region has the DNA TGCAGTGATGAGGCTAGCGGGAGGGCGGGTGAGCAGTTCTTC.

This clonotype was seen a handful of times. The CDR3 region is CASSPPILRARNQPQHF. The CDR3 coding sequence is TGTGCCAGTAGTCCACCGATTCTCCGGGCCAGGAATCAGCCCCAGCATTTT. The chain employs TRBV19 and TRBJ1-5; no clear D. The CDR3 runs to 17 residues. With 5 bases removed from V and 4 bases from J, the gap between germline ends came to 21 bases. Germline CDR1 reads LNHDA; CDR2 reads SQIVND (reference sequence). Looking up the rest from reference TRBV19 and TRBJ1-5 gives the full variable domain: DGGITQSPKYLFRKEGQNVTLSCEQNLNHDAMYWYRQDPGQGLRLIYYSQIVNDFQKGDIAEGYSVSREKKESFPLTVTSAQKNPTAFYLCASSPPILRARNQPQHFGDGTRLSIL.

The chain links TRBV6-5 to TRBJ1-1, with a possible D match to TRBD1 (5 bases). V was pared by 4 bases and J by 4 bases, with 10 bases between. The CDR3 consists of 13 residues. CDR1 and CDR2 from the germline V gene are MNHEY and SVGAGI. The CDR3 DNA reads TGTGCCAGCAGTTCGGGGGGTAGCACTGAAGCTTTCTTT. This translates into CASSSGGSTEAFF.